A selection of T cell receptor beta chains follows, all from one sample in a study of STAT3 mutations in large granular lymphocyte leukemia. The data were produced by immunoSEQ multiplex PCR, yet TCRdb's version contains in-frame clones alone and is incomplete. The table includes over 9,000 clones, roughly 87% detected once. Sequencing used peripheral blood mononuclear cells. The receptors stem from an older man with T-cell large granular lymphocyte leukemia. Some clones in this sample may be carry-over from other donors' samples. CDR3s leave out the opening cysteine and the closing phenylalanine or tryptophan. The D gene is left open where the match is weak. Rows may omit the clone size; those that give it use once, few, many or a size class.

v_call	clone_size	j_call	d_call	cdr3_aa
TRBV11-1	.	TRBJ2-3	TRBD1	ASSPTGVTDTQY
TRBV5-1	.	TRBJ1-1	.	ASRRNTEAF
TRBV7-3	once	TRBJ1-5	TRBD1	ASSQGGVGQPQH
TRBV19	.	TRBJ1-2	TRBD1	ATKPRTGRANYGYT
TRBV18	few	TRBJ1-1	.	ASSPGDTEAF
TRBV7-9	.	TRBJ2-3	.	ASSDQNSGDTQY
TRBV5-1	.	TRBJ2-7	.	ASSWSGRGYEQY
TRBV7-9	.	TRBJ1-3	.	ASSRGPSSGNTIY
TRBV5-4	few	TRBJ2-7	TRBD1	ASSLVGTGPGREQY
TRBV6-1	.	TRBJ2-3	.	ASSEAQGSSFAQY
TRBV30	.	TRBJ1-2	.	AWSVLGRYGYT
TRBV19	few	TRBJ1-5	TRBD1	ASRMGQFNQPQH
TRBV19	.	TRBJ1-2	.	ASSIGQVGGYGYT
TRBV4-3	.	TRBJ1-6	TRBD1	ASGTDRGDSPLH
TRBV4-1	.	TRBJ1-3	.	ASSHSPGTTGNTIY
TRBV19	once	TRBJ2-7	.	ASSPGPGEQY
TRBV11-2	.	TRBJ1-3	.	ASSLDLTRTHTIY
TRBV7-2	.	TRBJ2-7	TRBD1	ASSGGVGQGFREQY
TRBV4-3	.	TRBJ2-2	.	ASSQDGATGELF
TRBV9	few	TRBJ2-3	TRBD1	ASSLSGQGIFDTQY
TRBV5-1	few	TRBJ2-3	.	ASSFAGPTDTQY
TRBV10-3	.	TRBJ2-3	TRBD1	AIRGQGSGTDTQY
TRBV29-1	.	TRBJ2-3	TRBD2	SVVGGATDTQY
TRBV7-9	few	TRBJ1-6	.	ASSLQGGGHSPLH
TRBV10-3	few	TRBJ2-3	.	AISKGVGGTDTQY
TRBV7-9	.	TRBJ1-4	.	ASSQTQTGLNEKLF
TRBV13	.	TRBJ2-5	TRBD1	ASSLTGQGPETQY
TRBV30	.	TRBJ2-3	.	AWSEGAGPADTQY
TRBV15	.	TRBJ2-7	TRBD2	ATSSFSGTSGGASEQY
TRBV28	.	TRBJ2-1	TRBD2	ASSLLAGGFGEQF
TRBV5-6	.	TRBJ2-7	.	ASSLKRPVREQY
TRBV6-5	.	TRBJ1-5	.	ASRSASNQPQH
TRBV7-9	.	TRBJ1-4	TRBD1	ASSSGQGGEKLF
TRBV29-1	.	TRBJ2-7	.	SVESGTEQY
TRBV18	.	TRBJ2-3	TRBD1	ASSPGDRGLTDTQY
TRBV27	.	TRBJ2-7	.	ASSAPGTPPYEQY
TRBV5-4	.	TRBJ1-2	TRBD1	ASSSEGQMILGGYT
TRBV5-1	.	TRBJ2-7	.	ASKFGGGYYEQY
TRBV5-1	few	TRBJ1-2	.	ASSLGTRGIHGYT
TRBV30	.	TRBJ1-2	.	AWMKDEWGYT
TRBV2	few	TRBJ1-5	.	ASSGDNQPQH
TRBV20-1	once	TRBJ2-1	.	SAITRHEQF
TRBV6-5	.	TRBJ1-3	.	ASSYASNTGNTIY
TRBV9	.	TRBJ2-2	TRBD2	ASSALLRGASGGSNTGELF
TRBV6-5	.	TRBJ1-6	.	ASSLSGGFRVSPLH
TRBV27	.	TRBJ2-2	.	ASSLMTGTSAGELF
TRBV15	.	TRBJ2-5	.	ATSRGSYQETQY
TRBV30	.	TRBJ2-1	.	AWRETARGLYNEQF
TRBV7-2	.	TRBJ2-3	TRBD2	ASTFARTSGLFADTQY
TRBV5-1	.	TRBJ2-7	TRBD2	ASSLDELAGGREQY
TRBV6-5	once	TRBJ2-7	.	ASKPGQNSYEQY
TRBV28	.	TRBJ2-7	TRBD1	ASSSGTETYEQY
TRBV7-3	.	TRBJ1-1	TRBD1	ASSPRQGEGTEAF
TRBV5-4	.	TRBJ1-1	TRBD1	ASKTGTANTEAF
TRBV20-1	.	TRBJ2-5	TRBD2	SAKGGGTQY
TRBV7-9	few	TRBJ1-1	.	ASSFSGNAEAF
TRBV5-1	.	TRBJ2-7	.	ASSSTSYEQY
TRBV7-9	.	TRBJ1-6	TRBD1	ASTPRLRGSIYNSPLH
TRBV4-3	.	TRBJ2-5	TRBD2	ASSLGLAGGPGFETQY
TRBV18	few	TRBJ1-2	.	ASSPSQGNYGYT